These 21 T cell receptor beta chains were all obtained from the same sample, sequenced in a study of cytomegalovirus exposure and HLA in healthy donors. A multiplex PCR was run with 60 Vbeta primers and 13 Jbeta primers. The table came from immunoSEQ multiplex PCR; TCRdb's copy has only in-frame clones and leaves some out. The sample contains about 72,000 clones, roughly four fifths of which appear only once. The sequenced material came from PBMCs. The receptors come from a man between 18 and 29 years old in good health and CMV-seronegative.

V usage is TRBV5-4 and J usage is TRBJ2-7; D remains ambiguous. V was shortened by 4 bases and J by 0 bases, with 8 bases between the two germline ends. CDR1 and CDR2 from the germline V gene are SGHNT and YYREEE (reference sequence). The CDR3 is 13 residues long. DNA of the CDR3: TGTGCCAGCAGCGTCCTGGCCTCCTACGAGCAGTACTTC. Translation: CASSVLASYEQYF.

Written as DNA, the CDR3 is TGCGCCAGCAGCCCGGGACTAGCGGTGAGCTACGAGCAGTACTTC. Its protein is CASSPGLAVSYEQYF. This chain uses TRBV5-1 with TRBJ2-7; 11 bases are shared with TRBD2. V gave up 4 bases and J gave up 3 bases; unmatched junction bases: 6. This CDR3 has 15 residues. CDR1 is SGHRS, CDR2 YFSETQ, per germline.

This chain uses TRBV6-5 with TRBJ2-7; D perhaps matches TRBD1 (6 bases). Looked up from germline, CDR1 is MNHEY and CDR2 is SVGAGI. This CDR3 region has 16 residues. Trimming took off 0 bases at V and 0 bases at J, with 12 bases between the two ends. The CDR3 sequence is CASSYSWTASSYEQYF. Here the CDR3 DNA reads TGTGCCAGCAGTTACTCGTGGACAGCAAGCTCCTACGAGCAGTACTTC.

The chain combines TRBV10-2 with TRBJ1-2, with unresolved D. The CDR3 spans 15 residues. Germline CDR1 WSHSY, CDR2 SAAADI. V was pared by 0 bases and J by 3 bases, with 11 bases between. CDR3 residues: CASSESAGGYYGYTF. In DNA, the CDR3 is TGCGCCAGCAGTGAGTCTGCGGGCGGATACTATGGCTACACCTTC.

This clone came up a few times. The rearrangement joins TRBV5-1 to TRBJ2-7; D remains ambiguous. The CDR3 contains 13 residues. The V gene's germline CDR1 is SGHRS and CDR2 YFSETQ. V was clipped by 4 bases and J by 2 bases, with 10 bases between them. The CDR3 sequence: CASSPPVAYEQYF. Written as DNA, the CDR3 is TGCGCCAGCAGCCCACCTGTAGCCTACGAGCAGTACTTC. Supplemented by reference TRBV5-1 and TRBJ2-7, the full variable domain reads KAGVTQTPRYLIKTRGQQVTLSCSPISGHRSVSWYQQTPGQGLQFLFEYFSETQRNKGNFPGRFSGRQFSNSRSEMNVSTLELGDSALYLCASSPPVAYEQYFGPGTRLTVT.

The chain uses TRBV4-3 and TRBJ1-4, with D hard to call. Per germline, CDR1 LGHNA and CDR2 YSLEER. Trimming cost V 2 bases and J 4 bases, with 14 bases left between them. CDR3 size: 16 residues. The CDR3 sequence is CASSQSRLILNEKLFF. CDR3 coding DNA: TGCGCCAGCAGCCAATCCCGGTTGATTCTTAATGAAAAACTGTTTTTT.

The chain has TRBV27 and TRBJ1-2, with TRBD1 as a possible D gene (6 bases). The V end was cut by 5 bases, the J end by 2 bases, with 9 bases between. Germline lookup yields CDR1 MNHEY and CDR2 SMNVEV (reference sequence). This CDR3 comprises 13 residues. The CDR3 nucleotides read TGTGCCAGCAGTCCACAGGGAAACTATGGCTACACCTTC. Its protein product is CASSPQGNYGYTF.

The J gene is TRBJ2-1, the V gene TRBV15, with D possibly matching TRBD2 (5 bases). V was cut by 0 bases and J by 4 bases, with 10 bases left in between. Germline assignment: CDR1 LNHNV and CDR2 YYDKDF (reference sequence). CDR3 length: 15 residues. CDR3 protein: CATSRDEGEYNEQFF. CDR3 DNA sequence: TGTGCCACCAGCAGAGATGAGGGAGAGTACAATGAGCAGTTCTTC.

The chain couples TRBV28 to TRBJ2-1, with 11 bases matching TRBD2. J lost 3 bases, V lost 7 bases, and 8 bases had no gene match. The length of the CDR3 is 16 residues. In germline, CDR1 is MDHEN, CDR2 SYDVKM. The CDR3 DNA reads as TGTGCCAGCATCTCCACGGGACTAGCGGACTACAATGAGCAGTTCTTC. It specifies CASISTGLADYNEQFF.

The chain has TRBV4-3 and TRBJ2-7, with 14 positions matching TRBD2. This CDR3 is 14 amino acids long. Per the germline V gene, CDR1 is LGHNA and CDR2 is YSLEER. J gave up 6 bases and V 4 bases, and 2 bases lay outside the gene matches. The CDR3 DNA is TGCGCCAGCAGCCCTGGGACTAGCGGGAGCGAGCAGTACTTC. Its translation is CASSPGTSGSEQYF.

This chain joins TRBV28 and TRBJ1-2; D is ambiguous. CDR3 size: 13 residues. Germline V gives CDR1 MDHEN, CDR2 SYDVKM. Trimming removed 3 bases at V and 4 bases at J, with 9 bases between. CDR3 in amino acids: CASSFTRGYGYTF. As DNA, the CDR3 is TGTGCCAGCAGTTTCACCCGGGGCTATGGCTACACCTTC.

The V and J genes are TRBV5-6 and TRBJ2-1, with D possibly being TRBD2 (5 bases). The ends were cut back, 4 bases at V and 0 bases at J, with 17 bases in the middle. CDR1 and CDR2 (germline): SGHDT, YYEEEE. This CDR3 has 17 amino acids. CDR3 protein: CASSAPLRRSSYNEQFF. The CDR3 DNA reads as TGTGCCAGCAGCGCCCCCCTACGGAGGAGCTCCTACAATGAGCAGTTCTTC. Variable domain in full (rest from reference TRBV5-6 and TRBJ2-1): DAGVTQSPTHLIKTRGQQVTLRCSPKSGHDTVSWYQQALGQGPQFIFQYYEEEERQRGNFPDRFSGHQFPNYSSELNVNALLLGDSALYLCASSAPLRRSSYNEQFFGPGTRLTVL.

The rearrangement uses TRBV4-3 and TRBJ1-2, with a tentative D call TRBD1 (5 bases). With 0 bases removed from V and 5 bases from J, the gap between germline ends came to 13 bases. The germline V gene encodes CDR1 LGHNA and CDR2 YSLEER. The CDR3 totals 15 residues. The CDR3, as DNA: TGCGCCAGCAGCCAAGATAACAGGTTATCTTATGGCTACACCTTC. Protein: CASSQDNRLSYGYTF.

In this sample, this clone turned up once. V gene TRBV13 combines with J gene TRBJ2-6, with 10 bases aligning to TRBD1. Germline assignment: CDR1 PRHDT and CDR2 FYEKMQ (reference sequence). This CDR3 spans 20 amino acids. V trimming: 2 bases; J trimming: 2 bases; junction bases outside the gene matches: 12. The CDR3 loop reads CASSLSRWGQGLPGANVLTF. The DNA for the CDR3 is TGTGCCAGCAGCTTAAGCCGGTGGGGACAGGGGCTTCCTGGGGCCAACGTCCTGACTTTC.

The genes are TRBV28 and TRBJ1-1, with a weak D call TRBD1 (6 bases). The V gene's germline CDR1 is MDHEN and CDR2 SYDVKM. CDR3 size: 13 residues. V lost 5 bases and J 3 bases, leaving 10 bases between the germline ends. Here the CDR3 reads CASSGGTDTEAFF. In nucleotides, the CDR3 is TGTGCCAGCAGTGGGGGCACGGACACTGAAGCTTTCTTT.

The V call is TRBV5-8, the J call TRBJ1-1; D is unclear. Per the germline V gene, CDR1 is SGHTS and CDR2 is YDEGEE. V was trimmed by 4 bases and J by 6 bases, leaving 13 bases between them. CDR3 length: 13 amino acids. This chain's CDR3 is CASSTLHAAEAFF. The CDR3 nucleotides are TGTGCCAGCAGCACCCTGCATGCGGCTGAAGCTTTCTTT.

The V gene is TRBV19, the J gene TRBJ2-7, with D maybe TRBD2 (6 bases). This CDR3 is built from 15 residues. Germline CDR1 and CDR2: LNHDA and SQIVND (reference sequence). V lost 5 bases, J lost 2 bases, and 16 bases lay in between. CDR3 residues: CASSARLRGTYEQYF. DNA of the CDR3: TGTGCCAGTAGTGCTCGGTTACGGGGGACCTACGAGCAGTACTTC.

This chain connects TRBV28 to TRBJ2-7; 9 bases agree with TRBD2. CDR3 length: 17 amino acids. Germline CDR1 MDHEN, CDR2 SYDVKM. V lost 4 bases to trimming and J lost 4 bases; unmatched junction nucleotides: 14. DNA for the CDR3: TGTGCCAGCAGTTCACGACTAGCGGAGCTCCTAGGGTACGAGCAGTACTTC. Its protein product is CASSSRLAELLGYEQYF.

The V call is TRBV6-5, the J call TRBJ2-1, with D perhaps matching TRBD2 (5 bases). Germline values: CDR1 MNHEY, CDR2 SVGAGI. The CDR3 sequence is 14 residues long. Trimming took off 5 bases at V and 1 base at J, with 9 bases between the two ends. The CDR3 is CASSGRRSYNEQFF. In DNA, the CDR3 is TGTGCCAGCAGTGGCAGGAGGTCCTACAATGAGCAGTTCTTC.

The CDR3 protein is CASSEAFSWGEGIADTQYF. CDR3 sequence (DNA): TGTGCCAGCAGTGAAGCTTTCTCCTGGGGGGAGGGCATCGCAGATACGCAGTATTTT. The chain carries TRBV6-1 and TRBJ2-3; TRBD2 matches 7 bases. After removal of 0 bases from V and 4 bases from J, the junction contained 16 bases not matched to a gene. CDR1 is MNHNS and CDR2 is SASEGT in the germline V gene. CDR3 length equals 19 residues.

The V and J genes are TRBV7-9 and TRBJ1-1; possibly TRBD1 for D (5 bases). Germline CDR1 and CDR2: SEHNR and FQNEAQ (reference sequence). Trimming left V 5 bases short and J 5 bases short, with 18 bases between. The CDR3 is 15 amino acids. CDR3: CASSPSGARGTEAFF. In nucleotides, the CDR3 is TGTGCCAGCAGCCCTAGCGGGGCACGAGGGACTGAAGCTTTCTTT.